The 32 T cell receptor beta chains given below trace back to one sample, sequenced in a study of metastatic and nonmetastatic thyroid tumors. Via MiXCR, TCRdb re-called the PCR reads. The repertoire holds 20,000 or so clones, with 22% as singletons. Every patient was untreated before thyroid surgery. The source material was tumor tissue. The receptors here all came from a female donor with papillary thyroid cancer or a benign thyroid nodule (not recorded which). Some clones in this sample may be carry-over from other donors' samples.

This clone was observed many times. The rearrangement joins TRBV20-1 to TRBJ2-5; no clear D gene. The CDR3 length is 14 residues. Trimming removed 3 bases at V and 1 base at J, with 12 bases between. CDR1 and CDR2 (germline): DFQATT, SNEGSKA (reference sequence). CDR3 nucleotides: TGCAGTGCTAGTCTATGGGGAATCCAAGAGACCCAGTACTTC. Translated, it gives CSASLWGIQETQYF.

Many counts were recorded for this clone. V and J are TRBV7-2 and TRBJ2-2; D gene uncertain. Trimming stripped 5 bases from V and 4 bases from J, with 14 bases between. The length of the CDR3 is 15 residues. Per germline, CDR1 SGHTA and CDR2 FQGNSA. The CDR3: CASSLHSGGTGELFF. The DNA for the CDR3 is TGTGCCAGCAGCCTACATTCGGGCGGCACCGGGGAGCTGTTTTTT.

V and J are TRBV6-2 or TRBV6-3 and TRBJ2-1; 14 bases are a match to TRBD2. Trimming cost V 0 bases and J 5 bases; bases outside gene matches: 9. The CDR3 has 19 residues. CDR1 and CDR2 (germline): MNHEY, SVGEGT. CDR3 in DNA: TGTGCCAGCAGTTACTCACGGGGACTAGCGGGAGACTTAAACAATGAGCAGTTCTTC. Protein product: CASSYSRGLAGDLNNEQFF.

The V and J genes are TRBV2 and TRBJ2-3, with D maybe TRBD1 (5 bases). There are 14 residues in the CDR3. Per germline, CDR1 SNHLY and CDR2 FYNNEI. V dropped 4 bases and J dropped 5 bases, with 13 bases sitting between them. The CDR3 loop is CASSASGIGDTQYF. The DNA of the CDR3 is TGTGCCAGCAGTGCTTCAGGGATAGGAGATACGCAGTATTTT.

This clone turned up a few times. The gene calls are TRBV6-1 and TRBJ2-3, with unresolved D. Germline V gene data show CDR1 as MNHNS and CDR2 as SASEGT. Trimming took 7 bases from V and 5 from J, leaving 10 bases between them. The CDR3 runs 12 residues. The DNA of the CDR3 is TGTGCCAGCAATTCGCCGGGAGATACGCAGTATTTT. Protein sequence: CASNSPGDTQYF.

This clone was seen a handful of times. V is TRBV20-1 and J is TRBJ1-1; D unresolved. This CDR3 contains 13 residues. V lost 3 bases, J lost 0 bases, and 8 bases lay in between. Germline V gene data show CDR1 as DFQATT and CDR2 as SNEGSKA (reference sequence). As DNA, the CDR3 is TGCAGTGCTAGGCAGGACCTGAACACTGAAGCTTTCTTT. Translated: CSARQDLNTEAFF.

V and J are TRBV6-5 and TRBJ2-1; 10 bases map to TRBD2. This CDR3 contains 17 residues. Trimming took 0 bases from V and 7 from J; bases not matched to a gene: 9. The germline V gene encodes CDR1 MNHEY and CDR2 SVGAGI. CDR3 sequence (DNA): TGTGCCAGCAGTTACTCGGTAGCGGGAGGCCCAACAAATGAGCAGTTCTTC. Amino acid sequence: CASSYSVAGGPTNEQFF.

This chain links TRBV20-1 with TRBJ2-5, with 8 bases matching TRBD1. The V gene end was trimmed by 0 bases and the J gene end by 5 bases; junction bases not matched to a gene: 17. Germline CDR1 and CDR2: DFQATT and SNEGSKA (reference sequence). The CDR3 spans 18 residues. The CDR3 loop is CSARERVTRTGNKETQYF. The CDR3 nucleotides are TGCAGTGCTAGAGAGAGGGTTACACGGACAGGGAATAAGGAGACCCAGTACTTC.

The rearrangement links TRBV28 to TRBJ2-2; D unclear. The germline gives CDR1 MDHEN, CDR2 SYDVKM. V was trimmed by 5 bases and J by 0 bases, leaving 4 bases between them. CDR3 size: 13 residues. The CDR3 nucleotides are TGTGCCAGCAGTACAGCGAACACCGGGGAGCTGTTTTTT. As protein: CASSTANTGELFF. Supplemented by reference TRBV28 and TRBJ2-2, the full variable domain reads DVKVTQSSRYLVKRTGEKVFLECVQDMDHENMFWYRQDPGLGLRLIYFSYDVKMKEKGDIPEGYSVSREKKERFSLILESASTNQTSMYLCASSTANTGELFFGEGSRLTVL.

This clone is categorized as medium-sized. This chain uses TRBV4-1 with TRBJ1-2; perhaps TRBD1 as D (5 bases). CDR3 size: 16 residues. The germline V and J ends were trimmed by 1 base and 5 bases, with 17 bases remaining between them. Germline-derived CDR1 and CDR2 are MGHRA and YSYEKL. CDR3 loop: CASSQGSGTNTYGYTF. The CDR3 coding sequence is TGCGCCAGCAGCCAAGGGTCCGGGACTAACACTTATGGCTACACCTTC.

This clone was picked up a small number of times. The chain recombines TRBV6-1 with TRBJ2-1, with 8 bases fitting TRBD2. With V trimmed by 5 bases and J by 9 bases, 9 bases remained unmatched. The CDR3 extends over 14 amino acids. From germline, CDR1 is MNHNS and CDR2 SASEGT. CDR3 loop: CASSPLAVAGEQFF. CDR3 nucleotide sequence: TGTGCCAGCAGTCCACTAGCGGTAGCGGGTGAGCAGTTCTTC.

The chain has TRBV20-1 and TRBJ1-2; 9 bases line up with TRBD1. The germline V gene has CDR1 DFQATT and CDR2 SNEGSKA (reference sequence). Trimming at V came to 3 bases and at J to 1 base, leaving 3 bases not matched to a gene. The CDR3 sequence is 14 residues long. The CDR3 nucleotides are TGCAGTGCTAGGCTGGGACAGGGTAACTATGGCTACACCTTC. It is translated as CSARLGQGNYGYTF.

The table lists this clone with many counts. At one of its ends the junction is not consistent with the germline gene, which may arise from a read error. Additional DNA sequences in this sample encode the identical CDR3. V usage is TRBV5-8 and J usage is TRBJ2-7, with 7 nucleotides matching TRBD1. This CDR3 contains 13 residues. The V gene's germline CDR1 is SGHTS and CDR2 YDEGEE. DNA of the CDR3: TGTGCCAGCAGCTACAGGGGTGCGGACGAGCAGTATTTC. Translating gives CASSYRGADEQYF. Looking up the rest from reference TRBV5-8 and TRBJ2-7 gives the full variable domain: EAGVTQSPTHLIKTRGQQATLRCSPISGHTSVYWYQQALGLGLQFLLWYDEGEERNRGNFPPRFSGRQFPNYSSELNVNALELEDSALYLCASSYRGADEQYFGPGTRLTVT.

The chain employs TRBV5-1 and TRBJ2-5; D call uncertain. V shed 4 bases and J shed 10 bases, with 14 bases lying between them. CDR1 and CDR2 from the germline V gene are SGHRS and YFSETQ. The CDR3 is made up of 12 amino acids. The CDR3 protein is CASSENLLGQYF. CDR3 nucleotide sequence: TGCGCCAGCAGCGAGAACCTACTCGGCCAGTACTTC.

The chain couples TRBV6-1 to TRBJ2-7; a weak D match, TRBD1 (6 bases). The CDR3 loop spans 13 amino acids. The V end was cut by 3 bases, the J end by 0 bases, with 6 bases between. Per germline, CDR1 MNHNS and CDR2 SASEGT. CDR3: CASSEGHSYEQYF. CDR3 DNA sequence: TGTGCCAGCAGTGAGGGACACTCCTACGAGCAGTACTTC.

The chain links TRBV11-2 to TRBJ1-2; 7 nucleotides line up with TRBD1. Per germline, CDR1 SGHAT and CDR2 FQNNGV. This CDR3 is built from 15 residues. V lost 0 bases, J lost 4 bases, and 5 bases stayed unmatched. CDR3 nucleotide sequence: TGTGCCAGCAGCTTAGAGGGCAGGGGGGGCTATGGCTACACCTTC. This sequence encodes CASSLEGRGGYGYTF.

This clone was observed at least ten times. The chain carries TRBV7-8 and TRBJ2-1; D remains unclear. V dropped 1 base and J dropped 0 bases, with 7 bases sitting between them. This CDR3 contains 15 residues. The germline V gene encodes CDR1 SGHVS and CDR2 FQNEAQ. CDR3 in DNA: TGTGCCAGCAGCTTAGACGGTAGCTCCTACAATGAGCAGTTCTTC. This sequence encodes CASSLDGSSYNEQFF.

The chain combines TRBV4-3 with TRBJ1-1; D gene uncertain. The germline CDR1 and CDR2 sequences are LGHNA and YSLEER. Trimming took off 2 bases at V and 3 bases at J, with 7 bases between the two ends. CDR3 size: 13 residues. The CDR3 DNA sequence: TGCGCCAGCAGCCAACTTAGGGACACTGAAGCTTTCTTT. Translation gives CASSQLRDTEAFF.

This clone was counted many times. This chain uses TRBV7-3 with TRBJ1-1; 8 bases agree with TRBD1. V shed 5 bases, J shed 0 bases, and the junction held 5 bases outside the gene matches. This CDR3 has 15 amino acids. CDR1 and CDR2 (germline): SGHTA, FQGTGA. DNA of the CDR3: TGTGCCAGCAGCCATTTGGACAGGGTGAACACTGAAGCTTTCTTT. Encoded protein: CASSHLDRVNTEAFF.

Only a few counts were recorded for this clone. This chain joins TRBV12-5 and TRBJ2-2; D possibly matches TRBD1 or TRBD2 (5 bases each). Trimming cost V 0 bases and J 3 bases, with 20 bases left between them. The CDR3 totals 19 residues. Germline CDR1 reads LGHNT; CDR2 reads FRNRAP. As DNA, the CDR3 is TGTGCTAGTGGTTTGGTACTCTTTGGCAGGGAGCGTGACACCGGGGAGCTGTTTTTT. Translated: CASGLVLFGRERDTGELFF.

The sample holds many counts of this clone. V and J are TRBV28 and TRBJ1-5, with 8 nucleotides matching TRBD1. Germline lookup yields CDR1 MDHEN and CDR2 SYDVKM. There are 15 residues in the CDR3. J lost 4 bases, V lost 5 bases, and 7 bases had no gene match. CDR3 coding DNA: TGTGCCAGCAGTCCTCGACAGGGGAGGAATCAGCCCCAGCATTTT. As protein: CASSPRQGRNQPQHF.

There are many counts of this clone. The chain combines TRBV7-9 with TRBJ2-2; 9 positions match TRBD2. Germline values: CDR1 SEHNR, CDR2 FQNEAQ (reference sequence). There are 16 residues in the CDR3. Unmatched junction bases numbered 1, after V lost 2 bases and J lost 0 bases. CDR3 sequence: CASSLSSGANTGELFF. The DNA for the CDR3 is TGTGCCAGCAGCTTATCTAGCGGGGCGAACACCGGGGAGCTGTTTTTT.

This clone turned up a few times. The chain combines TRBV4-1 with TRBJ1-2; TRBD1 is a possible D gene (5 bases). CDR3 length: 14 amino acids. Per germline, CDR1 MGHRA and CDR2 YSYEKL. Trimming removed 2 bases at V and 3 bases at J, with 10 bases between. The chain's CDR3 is CASSQPDSYYGYTF. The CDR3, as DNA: TGCGCCAGCAGCCAACCCGACAGCTACTATGGCTACACCTTC.

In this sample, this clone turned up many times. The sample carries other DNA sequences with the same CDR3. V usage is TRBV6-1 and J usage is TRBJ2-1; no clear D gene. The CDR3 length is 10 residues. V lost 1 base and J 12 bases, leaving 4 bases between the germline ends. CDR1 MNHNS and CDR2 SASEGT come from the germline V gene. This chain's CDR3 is CASSEDRQFF. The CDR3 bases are TGTGCCAGCAGTGAAGATAGGCAGTTCTTC.

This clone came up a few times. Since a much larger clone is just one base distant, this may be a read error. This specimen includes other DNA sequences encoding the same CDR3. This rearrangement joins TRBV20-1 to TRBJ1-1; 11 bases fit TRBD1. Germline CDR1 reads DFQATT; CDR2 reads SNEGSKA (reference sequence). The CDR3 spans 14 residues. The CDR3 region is CSARERGQGGISFF. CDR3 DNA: TGCAGCGCTAGAGAAAGGGGACAGGGGGGAATATCTTTCTTT.

CDR3 residues: CSARGGSDSYEQYF. In DNA, the CDR3 is TGCAGTGCTAGAGGCGGGAGCGATTCCTACGAGCAGTACTTC. V usage is TRBV20-1 and J usage is TRBJ2-7; 7 bases map to TRBD2. Per the germline V gene, CDR1 is DFQATT and CDR2 is SNEGSKA (reference sequence). V was clipped by 1 base and J by 1 base; unmatched bases: 4. The CDR3 consists of 14 residues.

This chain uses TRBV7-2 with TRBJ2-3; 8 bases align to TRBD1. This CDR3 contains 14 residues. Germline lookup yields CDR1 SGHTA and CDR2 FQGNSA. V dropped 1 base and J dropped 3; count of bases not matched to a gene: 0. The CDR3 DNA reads TGTGCCAGCAGCTTAGACAGGGGGACAGATACGCAGTATTTT. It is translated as CASSLDRGTDTQYF.

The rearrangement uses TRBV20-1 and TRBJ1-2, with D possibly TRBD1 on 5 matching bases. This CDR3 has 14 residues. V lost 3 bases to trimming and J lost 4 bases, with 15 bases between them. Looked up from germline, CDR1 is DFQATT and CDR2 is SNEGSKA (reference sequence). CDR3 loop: CSARSRVPIYGYTF. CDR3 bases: TGCAGTGCTAGGTCCAGGGTTCCCATCTATGGCTACACCTTC.

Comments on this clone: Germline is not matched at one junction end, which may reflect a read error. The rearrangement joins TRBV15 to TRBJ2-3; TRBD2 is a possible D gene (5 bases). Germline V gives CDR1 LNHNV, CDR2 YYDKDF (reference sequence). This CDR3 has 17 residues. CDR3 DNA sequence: TGTGCCACCATCAGAAGAACGCGGGTGAAGGGCACAGATACGCAGTATTTT. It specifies CATIRRTRVKGTDTQYF.

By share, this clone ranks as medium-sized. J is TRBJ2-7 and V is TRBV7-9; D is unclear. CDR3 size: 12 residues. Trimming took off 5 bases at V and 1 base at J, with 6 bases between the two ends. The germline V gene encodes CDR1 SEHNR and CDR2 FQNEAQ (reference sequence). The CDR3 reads CASSPTSYEQYF. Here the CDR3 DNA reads TGTGCCAGCAGCCCCACATCCTACGAGCAGTACTTC.

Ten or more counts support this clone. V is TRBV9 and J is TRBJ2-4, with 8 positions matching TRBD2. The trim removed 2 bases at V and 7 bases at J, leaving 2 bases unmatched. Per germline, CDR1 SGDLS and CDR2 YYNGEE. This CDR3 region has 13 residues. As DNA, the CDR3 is TGTGCCAGCAGCGTGGGACTAGAGAACATTCAGTACTTC. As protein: CASSVGLENIQYF.

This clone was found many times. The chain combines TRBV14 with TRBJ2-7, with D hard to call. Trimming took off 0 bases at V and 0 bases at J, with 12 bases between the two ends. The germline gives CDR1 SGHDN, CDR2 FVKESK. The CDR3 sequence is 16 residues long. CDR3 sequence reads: CASSQDLQSSSYEQYF. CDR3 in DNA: TGTGCCAGCAGCCAAGATTTGCAGTCAAGCTCCTACGAGCAGTACTTC. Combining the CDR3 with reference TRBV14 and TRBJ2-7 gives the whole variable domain EAGVTQFPSHSVIEKGQTVTLRCDPISGHDNLYWYRRVMGKEIKFLLHFVKESKQDESGMPNNRFLAERTGGTYSTLKVQPAELEDSGVYFCASSQDLQSSSYEQYFGPGTRLTVT.